This T cell receptor beta chain was found in a study of cytomegalovirus exposure and HLA in healthy donors. Study overall: Earlier, about 179 million T cells were analyzed, and 90 million to 120 million unique TCR beta sequences were found among them.

Vbeta (60) and Jbeta (13) primers were used in the PCR. Data came from immunoSEQ multiplex PCR; TCRdb stores just in-frame clones and leaves some out. The table records some 110,000 clones, 73% of them present only once. Trimming cost V 7 bases and J 9 bases; bases outside gene matches: 10. Germline values: CDR1 MDHEN, CDR2 SYDVKM. The CDR3 loop spans 15 amino acids. Study findings and constraints: Analysis was performed later, and it showed HLA-associated TCR beta chains to be more clonally expanded than equally common others. Analysis was carried out at a later point, and it linked a missense DCLRE1C variant to TCR beta V- and J-gene trimming. Through in vitro validation, three CMV-associated chains were shown to be specific for CMV antigens.

Of note for this clone: The target antigen is unknown.

The TCR was taken from a man aged 55 to 70 in good health and CMV-seropositive. This chain joins TRBV28 and TRBJ1-6; 9 nucleotides align to TRBD1. The source material was PBMCs. CDR3 in amino acids: CASTKGTGRSSPLHF. The CDR3 DNA follows: TGTGCCAGCACAAAAGGGACAGGGAGAAGTTCACCCCTCCACTTT.